The entry below gives a single TCR beta chain sequence along with its context. Its antigen is unknown. Germline loops: CDR1 SGHVS, CDR2 FNYEAQ. V was clipped by 2 bases and J by 8 bases; unmatched bases: 6. The CDR3 runs to 15 residues. PCR primers comprised 60 Vbeta and 13 Jbeta primers. The protocol was immunoSEQ multiplex PCR, while the TCRdb copy is restricted to in-frame clones and leaves out a portion. The sample shows 200,000 to 300,000 clones, 80% to 90% of them seen only once. These data come from a study of cytomegalovirus exposure and HLA in healthy donors. Looking at the study overall: Among the approximately 410 genotyped donors, around 85% were placed in the Caucasian-associated ancestry cluster. Whole-study results and caveats: Common viral pathogens seemed to be connected with several of the most significant clusters, according to a later analysis. Later work found that TCR association rates differed between HLA loci; DRB1 had the most and HLA-C the fewest.

V usage is TRBV7-6 and J usage is TRBJ1-6, with 7 bases that match TRBD1. The specimen was PBMCs. This sequence originates from a woman aged 40 to 50 in good health and CMV-seropositive. The CDR3 coding sequence is TGTGCCAGCAGCTTAACCCCAGGGGGAGATTCACCCCTCCACTTT. Translated: CASSLTPGGDSPLHF.